The 9 T cell receptor beta chains listed next were all sequenced from one sample in a study of blood T cell repertoires in COVID-19. The method was immunoSEQ multiplex PCR; TCRdb's version includes in-frame clones alone and lacks a portion of them. The data show fewer than 200,000 clones, approximately 86% seen once. Sequenced sample: PBMCs or T cells enriched from blood (not recorded which). All receptors come from a woman between 35 and 50 years old in a cohort exposed to, infected with or recovered from COVID-19 (not recorded which).

This clone was observed a few times. This rearrangement joins TRBV11-3 to TRBJ1-3; D gene unclear. The V and J ends lost 0 bases and 4 bases respectively, with 7 bases between them. CDR1 is SGHNT and CDR2 is YENEEA in the germline V gene. This CDR3 contains 14 residues. Written as DNA, the CDR3 is TGTGCCAGCAGCTTAGAAATCCGGGGAAACACCATATATTTT. Its protein product is CASSLEIRGNTIYF.

V usage is TRBV25-1 and J usage is TRBJ1-2; TRBD1 matches at 10 bases. The CDR3 is made up of 14 amino acids. The germline gives CDR1 MGHDK, CDR2 SYGVNS. Trimming cost V 6 bases and J 6 bases; bases outside gene matches: 7. The CDR3 here is CASSRGQGTNGYTF. CDR3 sequence (DNA): TGTGCCAGCAGCCGGGGACAGGGGACCAATGGCTACACCTTC.

The chain is built from TRBV7-8 and TRBJ1-1, with unresolved D. The CDR3 totals 15 residues. V was trimmed by 8 bases and J by 5 bases, leaving 21 bases between them. Germline V gene data show CDR1 as SGHVS and CDR2 as FQNEAQ. For the CDR3, the DNA is TGTGCCAGCTCGGGCGGGGATTGGCGGTTGACTGAAGCTTTCTTT. Translating gives CASSGGDWRLTEAFF. Combining the CDR3 with reference TRBV7-8 and TRBJ1-1 gives the whole variable domain GAGVSQSPRYKVAKRGQDVALRCDPISGHVSLFWYQQALGQGPEFLTYFQNEAQLDKSGLPSDRFFAERPEGSVSTLKIQRTQQEDSAVYLCASSGGDWRLTEAFFGQGTRLTVV.

As DNA, the CDR3 is TGTGCCAGCACCCCAGGGGGCCGGAATGGCTACACCTTC. Amino acids: CASTPGGRNGYTF. The gene calls are TRBV9 and TRBJ1-2, with 8 bases matching TRBD1. This CDR3 has 13 residues. Germline loops: CDR1 SGDLS, CDR2 YYNGEE. V was pared by 6 bases and J by 6 bases, with 7 bases of the junction left unmatched.

The gene calls are TRBV19 and TRBJ2-7, with a weak D call TRBD1 (6 bases). Trimming took 3 bases from V and 2 from J, leaving 29 bases between them. The CDR3 is 20 amino acids. Germline CDR1 and CDR2: LNHDA and SQIVND (reference sequence). CDR3 protein: CASSMDPLDLTDRPPYEQYF. In DNA form, the CDR3 reads TGTGCCAGTAGTATGGACCCCTTAGACCTAACGGACAGACCCCCCTACGAGCAGTACTTC.

This chain uses TRBV7-8 with TRBJ2-1; 10 nucleotides line up with TRBD2. CDR1 is SGHVS and CDR2 is FQNEAQ in the germline V gene. Germline trimming cut 2 bases from V and 3 bases from J; bases unmatched to any gene: 7. The CDR3 length is 17 residues. CDR3 loop: CASSLRASGGYYNEQFF. DNA for the CDR3: TGTGCCAGCAGCTTAAGGGCTAGCGGGGGATACTACAATGAGCAGTTCTTC.

In this sample, this clone turned up once. The chain has TRBV11-2 and TRBJ1-5, with D possibly being TRBD1 (6 bases). The CDR3 loop spans 16 amino acids. CDR1 and CDR2 from the germline V gene are SGHAT and FQNNGV. V gave up 1 base and J gave up 6 bases, with 16 bases separating them. CDR3 in amino acids: CASSLGGASGGQPQHF. The CDR3 coding sequence is TGTGCCAGCAGCTTAGGGGGGGCCTCGGGAGGTCAGCCCCAGCATTTT.

The chain couples TRBV5-1 to TRBJ1-2; D may be TRBD1 (6 bases). V lost 3 bases and J lost 6, with 15 bases in between. Germline CDR1 is SGHRS and CDR2 is YFSETQ. CDR3 length: 14 residues. CDR3 in DNA: TGCGCCAGCAGCTACAGGGACCGTACGGATGGCTACACCTTC. Its translation: CASSYRDRTDGYTF.

The chain is built from TRBV9 and TRBJ1-3, with D possibly TRBD1 on 5 matching bases. The CDR3 has 17 residues. The germline V gene encodes CDR1 SGDLS and CDR2 YYNGEE. Trimming took off 0 bases at V and 0 bases at J, with 13 bases between the two ends. The CDR3 protein is CASSVGTTEHSGNTIYF. CDR3 nucleotides: TGTGCCAGCAGCGTAGGGACGACAGAGCACTCTGGAAACACCATATATTTT.